This TCR beta chain stems from a study of cytomegalovirus exposure and HLA in healthy donors. For the study at large: Earlier, 150 million to 200 million T cells were analyzed, and fewer than 120 million unique TCR beta sequences were found among them. Overall study findings and caveats: HLA-A and HLA-B allele assignments for most subjects were reportedly predicted accurately using TCR beta sequences. Later analysis identified a missense DCLRE1C variant that was linked to TCR beta V- and J-gene trimming.

PCR involved 60 Vbeta and 13 Jbeta primers. Repertoires were generated with immunoSEQ multiplex PCR, while TCRdb's copy carries only in-frame clones and drops some. Of around 150,000 clones listed, 80% are singletons. A remark on this clone: As yet, its antigen is unknown.

Sequenced: PBMCs. The sequence was obtained from a man younger than 35 in good health and CMV-seropositive.

The CDR3 DNA is TGTGCCAGTAGTACGCCCGGGGGTAGCGGGAGATGGAATGAGCAGTTCTTC. Its protein is CASSTPGGSGRWNEQFF. The V and J genes are TRBV19 and TRBJ2-1, with 9 bases aligning to TRBD2. The CDR3 spans 17 residues. From germline, CDR1 is LNHDA and CDR2 SQIVND (reference sequence). With V trimmed by 4 bases and J by 7 bases, 14 bases remained unmatched.